The clone carrying this T cell receptor beta chain was found once. No antigen is known for it. This entry belongs to a study of blood T cells in healthy people across ages. Each donor had about 10 milliliters of peripheral blood drawn. Study-wide results and caveats: Long-lived and aged donors differed, with more naive CD4+ cells and higher diversity in the long-lived. The recorded TCR beta diversity per million T cells decreased in a roughly linear manner with age.

The ends were cut back, 6 bases at V and 5 bases at J, with 16 bases in the middle. Looked up from germline, CDR1 is LNHDA and CDR2 is SQIVND (reference sequence). This CDR3 has 14 residues. Combining a sample-barcoded 5' primer with a J-beta primer mix, a second PCR ran for 7 to 11 cycles. TCRdb passed the 5' RACE reads through MiXCR, listing each CDR3 protein once. The sample carries roughly 1 million distinct CDR3 sequences, under 30% recorded once. This same sample was also taken into another study, of T cells of mothers and their children. That report notes: A few healthy Caucasian mothers, along with their six children, were the donors.

The sample was blood. V usage is TRBV19 and J usage is TRBJ1-1; D call uncertain. The receptor comes from a girl aged 2-15 years in good health. The DNA of the CDR3 is TGTGCCAGTAGCCCCCGAGGGAGTTGGACTGAAGCTTTCTTT. Translating gives CASSPRGSWTEAFF.